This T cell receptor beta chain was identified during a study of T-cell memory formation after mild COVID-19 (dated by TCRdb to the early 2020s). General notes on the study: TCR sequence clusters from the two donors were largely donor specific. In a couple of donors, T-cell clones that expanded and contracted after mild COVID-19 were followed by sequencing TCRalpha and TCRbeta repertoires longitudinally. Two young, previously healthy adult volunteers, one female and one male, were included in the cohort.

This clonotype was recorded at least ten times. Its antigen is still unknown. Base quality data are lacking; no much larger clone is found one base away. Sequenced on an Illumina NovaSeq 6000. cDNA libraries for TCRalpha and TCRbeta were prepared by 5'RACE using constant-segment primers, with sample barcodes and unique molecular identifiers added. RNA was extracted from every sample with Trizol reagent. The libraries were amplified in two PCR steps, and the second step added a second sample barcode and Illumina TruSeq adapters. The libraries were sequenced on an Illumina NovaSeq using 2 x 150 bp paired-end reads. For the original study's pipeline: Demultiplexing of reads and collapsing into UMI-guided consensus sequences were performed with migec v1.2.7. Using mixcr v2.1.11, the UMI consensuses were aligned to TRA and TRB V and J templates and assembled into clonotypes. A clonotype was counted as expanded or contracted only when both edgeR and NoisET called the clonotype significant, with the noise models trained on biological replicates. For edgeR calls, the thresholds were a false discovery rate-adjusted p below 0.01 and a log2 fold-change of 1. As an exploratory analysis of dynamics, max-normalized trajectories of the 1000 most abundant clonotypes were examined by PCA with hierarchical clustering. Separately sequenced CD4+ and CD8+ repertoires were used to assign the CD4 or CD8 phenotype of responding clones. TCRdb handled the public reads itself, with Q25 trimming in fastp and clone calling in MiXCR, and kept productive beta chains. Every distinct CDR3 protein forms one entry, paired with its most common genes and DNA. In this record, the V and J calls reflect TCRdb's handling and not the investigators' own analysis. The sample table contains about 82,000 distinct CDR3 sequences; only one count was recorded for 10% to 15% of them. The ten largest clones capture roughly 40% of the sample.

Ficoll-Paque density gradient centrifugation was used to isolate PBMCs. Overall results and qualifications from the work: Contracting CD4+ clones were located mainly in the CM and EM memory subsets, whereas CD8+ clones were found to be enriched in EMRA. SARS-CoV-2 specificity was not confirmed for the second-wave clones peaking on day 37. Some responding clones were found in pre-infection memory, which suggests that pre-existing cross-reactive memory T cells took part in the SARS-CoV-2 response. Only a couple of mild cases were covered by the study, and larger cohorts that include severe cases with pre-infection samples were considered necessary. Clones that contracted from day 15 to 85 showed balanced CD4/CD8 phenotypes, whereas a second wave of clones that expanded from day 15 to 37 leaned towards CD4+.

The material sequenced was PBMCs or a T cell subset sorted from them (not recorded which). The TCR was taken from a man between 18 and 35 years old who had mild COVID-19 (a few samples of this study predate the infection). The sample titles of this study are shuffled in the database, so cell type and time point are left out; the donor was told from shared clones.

The nucleotide sequence reads TGCGCCAGCAGCCAAGGGGGCGGTGAGCAGTTCTTC. It encodes CASSQGGGEQFF. Recombination joined TRBV4-1 with TRBJ2-1; the best D guess is TRBD1, with 5 bases matching. CDR3 length: 12 amino acids, cysteine to phenylalanine. The DNA shown is the 36-base CDR3, in frame from base 1. Relative to germline, V is 1 base shorter and J is 9 bases shorter, with 7 bases between their ends. The germline V gene supplies CDR1 MGHRA and CDR2 YSYEKL.